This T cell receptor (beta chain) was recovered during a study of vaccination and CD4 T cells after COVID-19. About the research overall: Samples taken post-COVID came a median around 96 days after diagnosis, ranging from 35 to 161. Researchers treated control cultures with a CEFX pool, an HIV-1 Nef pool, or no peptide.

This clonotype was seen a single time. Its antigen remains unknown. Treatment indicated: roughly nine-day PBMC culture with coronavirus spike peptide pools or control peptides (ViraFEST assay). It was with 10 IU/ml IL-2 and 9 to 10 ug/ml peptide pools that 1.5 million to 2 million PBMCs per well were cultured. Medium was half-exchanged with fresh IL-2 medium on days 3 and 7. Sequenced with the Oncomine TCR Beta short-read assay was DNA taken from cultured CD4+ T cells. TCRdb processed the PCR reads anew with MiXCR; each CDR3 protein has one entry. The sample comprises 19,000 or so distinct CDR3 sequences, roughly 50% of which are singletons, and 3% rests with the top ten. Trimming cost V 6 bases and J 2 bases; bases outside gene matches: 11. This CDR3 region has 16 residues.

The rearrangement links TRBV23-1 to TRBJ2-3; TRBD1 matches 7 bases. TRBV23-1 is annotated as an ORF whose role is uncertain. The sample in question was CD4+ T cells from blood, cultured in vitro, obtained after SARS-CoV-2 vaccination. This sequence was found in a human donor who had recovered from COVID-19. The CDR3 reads CASSQAKTGPTDTQYF. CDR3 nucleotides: TGCGCCAGCAGCCAAGCGAAGACAGGGCCCACAGATACGCAGTATTTT.